This paragraph reports one T cell receptor (beta chain). This clonotype was seen a handful of times. The antigen it binds to is not known. Base qualities are not provided; no much larger clone lies one nucleotide away. Library preparation was by multiplex PCR. Sequencing used an Illumina HiSeq 4000. iRepertoire HTBI primers and Arm-PCR amplification of CDR3 regions were used to construct TCR beta libraries. Before sequencing, the PCR products underwent gel purification. As for the authors' bioinformatics: Across samples, 60 to 70 TRBV and 14 TRBJ segments were identified and used for gene usage analysis of CDR3 amino acid clonotypes. COPE and FqMerger were used to merge the filtered high-quality paired reads into contigs. BLAST was used to align contigs to the IMGT TRBV, TRBD and TRBJ reference genes, and CDR3 was defined following IMGT. Any clonotype with a frequency above 0.1% was classified as a highly expanded clone. Shannon entropy was used to measure repertoire diversity, and the Gini coefficient was used to measure V-J evenness. A clonotype found in more than one individual was treated as public. TCRdb itself trimmed the public reads at Q25 with fastp, ran MiXCR and retained productive beta chains. Rows with one shared CDR3 protein collapse into an entry with the most common genes and DNA. What appears here as the V and J calls and clone size reflects TCRdb's work, not the paper's. The sample table lists about 470,000 distinct CDR3 sequences, roughly 20% of them with a count of one. The biggest ten clones account for over 7.5% of the sample.

These data come from a study of regulatory T cells in long-lasting Graves disease (dated by TCRdb to the early 2020s). About the full investigation: To count as having persistent Graves' disease, a patient had to have received antithyroid drug treatment for over 5 years with TSH receptor autoantibodies remaining persistently positive. A total of 33 samples were covered by TCR sequencing, comprising some 13 persistent and around 20 newly diagnosed Graves' disease patients. Persistent Graves' disease patients were compared with newly diagnosed Graves' disease patients by peripheral blood TCR sequencing and RNA sequencing. The study was registered as a clinical trial and conducted in China. Persistent Graves' disease patients in the clinical cohort had taken antithyroid drugs for about 10.3 years on average. Overall study results and their limits: Only peripheral blood was studied, because thyroid tissue, the primary lesion, was inaccessible. Lower TCR Shannon entropy and fewer highly expanded clones were observed in persistent Graves' disease patients than in newly diagnosed patients, which suggested clonal expansion. Preferential use of TRBV28, TRBJ1-2 and TRBJ2-5 was observed in persistent disease, whereas TRBV20-1 and TRBJ2-1 were favored in newly diagnosed disease. Sequencing and analysis were limited to the TCR beta chain. Persistent patients shared more public clonotypes among themselves (more than 2,500) than newly diagnosed patients did (about 900). As a limitation, the authors acknowledged that the small sample size may reduce accuracy.

What the time point label conveys for this sample: persistent/refractory GD, antithyroid drugs over 5 years with positive TRAb. For both TCR sequencing and RNA sequencing, RNA was extracted from PBMCs in TRIzol. Graves' disease was diagnosed according to American Thyroid Association guidelines. Recruitment of patients was carried out at an endocrinology department in Xi'an, China. Each patient gave approximately 10 milliliters of peripheral blood, collected in an EDTA anticoagulant tube. PBMCs were isolated by Ficoll Paque Plus density gradient separation without further T cell sorting. An Agilent 2100 Bioanalyzer and agarose gel were used to check RNA quality, and a NanoDrop 2000 was used to measure RNA concentration. From its cysteine to its phenylalanine, the CDR3 spans 14 amino acids. The sequence is cut down to CDR3 DNA, 42 bases in frame from base 1. The germline V gene encodes CDR1 MDHEN and CDR2 SYDVKM. After removal of 3 bases from V and 6 bases from J, the junction retains 8 bases not matched to a gene.

The chain is assembled from TRBV28 and TRBJ2-7; a stretch of 7 junction bases matches TRBD2. The sequence came from a female donor with Graves disease. Sequences were derived from peripheral blood mononuclear cells (PBMCs), sampled when the disease was refractory, from a patient treated with antithyroid drugs. The DNA reads TGTGCCAGCAGTTTCCCTGCGGGAGTCGGCGAGCAGTACTTC. This sequence encodes CASSFPAGVGEQYF. Where the CDR3 stops, the reference TRBV28 and TRBJ2-7 genes take over; the full variable domain is DVKVTQSSRYLVKRTGEKVFLECVQDMDHENMFWYRQDPGLGLRLIYFSYDVKMKEKGDIPEGYSVSREKKERFSLILESASTNQTSMYLCASSFPAGVGEQYFGPGTRLTVT.